This T cell receptor (beta chain) was captured in a study of regulatory T cells in long-lasting Graves disease. Study background: Prior antithyroid drug treatment in newly diagnosed Graves' patients lasted under 3 months.

Building of the TCR beta libraries involved iRepertoire HTBI primers and Arm-PCR of CDR3 regions. TCRdb called the multiplex PCR reads again in MiXCR, with one record for every CDR3 protein. The sample records around 460,000 distinct CDR3 sequences, about 15% being singletons. Germline V gives CDR1 SQVTM, CDR2 ANQGSEA. The CDR3 length is 16 residues. J gave up 5 bases and V 6 bases, and 18 bases lay outside the gene matches. Study-wide results and caveats: Preferential use of TRBV28, TRBJ1-2 and TRBJ2-5 was seen in persistent disease.

Time point indicated: newly diagnosed GD, antithyroid drugs for less than 3 months. Preparation of the TCR library used RNA extracted from PBMCs. The table lists this clonotype with many counts. Antigen: not known. The sample was also reused in another study, on T cells in Graves' hyperthyroidism and ophthalmopathy. From that paper: Diagnostic decisions used clinical symptoms, serum thyroxine and TRAb, thyroid ultrasound and orbital computed tomography.

The rearrangement joins TRBV29-1 to TRBJ2-7; 8 bases are shared with TRBD1. The input for sequencing was peripheral blood mononuclear cells (PBMCs), taken at new diagnosis, from a patient treated with antithyroid drugs. This TCR derives from a woman aged 45-65 years with Graves disease. The DNA of the CDR3 is TGCAGCGTCACCCCTCCGGAGTGGACAGGGAAGGACGAGCAGTACTTC. As protein: CSVTPPEWTGKDEQYF.